The 21 T cell receptor beta chains below were found in one sample sequenced in a study of spatial heterogeneity in lung cancer. MiXCR, run by TCRdb on the 5' RACE reads, gives a single entry per CDR3 protein. In the table there are some 35,000 distinct CDR3 sequences, 6% to 9.5% of which are singletons. The sample's time point: blood at routine non-recurrence follow-up after resection. Sequences were derived from PBMCs, sampled at follow-up. All receptors come from a male donor with early-stage non-small cell lung cancer.

This clonotype counts as medium-sized. The V call is TRBV11-1, the J call TRBJ2-7; D is uncertain. Germline V gene data show CDR1 as SGHAT and CDR2 as FQDESV (reference sequence). The CDR3 spans 11 residues. Trimming cost V 3 bases and J 3 bases, with 3 bases left between them. The CDR3 reads CASSFDYEQYF. The CDR3, as DNA: TGTGCCAGCAGCTTTGACTACGAGCAGTACTTC.

Ten or more counts support this clonotype. The V call is TRBV7-3, the J call TRBJ2-1, with D possibly being TRBD1 (5 bases). The CDR3 sequence is 16 residues long. Germline assignment: CDR1 SGHTA and CDR2 FQGTGA. V was shortened by 1 base and J by 6 bases, with 16 bases between the two germline ends. CDR3 sequence reads: CASSLSQGLGSNEQFF. CDR3 nucleotides: TGTGCCAGCAGCTTAAGCCAGGGCCTAGGTTCCAATGAGCAGTTCTTC.

In its sample, this clonotype was seen many times. V usage is TRBV5-5 and J usage is TRBJ2-7; D ambiguous. Trimming cost V 1 base and J 0 bases, with 8 bases left between them. The CDR3 consists of 14 residues. Germline CDR1 reads SGHKS; CDR2 reads YYEKEE (reference sequence). The CDR3 region is CASSLWASSYEQYF. CDR3 DNA: TGTGCCAGCAGCTTGTGGGCTAGCTCCTACGAGCAGTACTTC.

This clonotype has a count of ten or more. V and J are TRBV6-1 and TRBJ2-1; D remains ambiguous. This CDR3 has 16 amino acids. Germline V gene sequence: CDR1 MNHNS, CDR2 SASEGT. Trimming cost V 3 bases and J 0 bases, with 12 bases left between them. The chain's CDR3 is CASSDQDSSSYNEQFF. CDR3 nucleotides: TGTGCCAGCAGTGATCAGGATTCGAGCTCCTACAATGAGCAGTTCTTC.

At least ten counts were recorded for this clonotype. The rearrangement joins TRBV29-1 to TRBJ1-4; D gene uncertain. V was clipped by 7 bases and J by 8 bases, with 20 bases between them. Germline assignment: CDR1 SQVTM and CDR2 ANQGSEA. The CDR3 has 14 amino acids. The chain's CDR3 is CSAASGFLGEKLFF. The CDR3 DNA reads TGCAGCGCTGCCTCCGGGTTCCTAGGAGAAAAACTGTTTTTT. The full variable domain, with the rest looked up from reference TRBV29-1 and TRBJ1-4, is SAVISQKPSRDICQRGTSLTIQCQVDSQVTMMFWYRQQPGQSLTLIATANQGSEATYESGFVIDKFPISRPNLTFSTLTVSNMSPEDSSIYLCSAASGFLGEKLFFGSGTQLSVL.

This clonotype appeared many times. The DNA for the CDR3 is TGTGCCACCAGCACTCAAGAGACAGGGTTGGGCTACACCTTC. This codes for CATSTQETGLGYTF. The V gene is TRBV15, the J gene TRBJ1-2, with 7 bases that match TRBD1. The germline V gene encodes CDR1 LNHNV and CDR2 YYDKDF (reference sequence). Trimming took 4 bases from V and 8 from J; bases not matched to a gene: 10. The CDR3 has 14 residues.

This clonotype occurred many times. This chain links TRBV9 with TRBJ2-5; D possibly corresponds to TRBD2 (6 bases). The CDR3 has 14 residues. Per the germline V gene, CDR1 is SGDLS and CDR2 is YYNGEE. V was trimmed by 2 bases and J by 4 bases, leaving 12 bases between them. The CDR3 nucleotides are TGTGCCAGCAGCGTGGGTAGCGGCACAGAGACCCAGTACTTC. Its translation is CASSVGSGTETQYF.

In its sample, this clonotype ranks as medium-sized. The chain is built from TRBV3-1 and TRBJ1-1, with TRBD1 as a possible D gene (5 bases). Germline V gives CDR1 LGHDT, CDR2 YNNKEL (reference sequence). The germline V and J ends were trimmed by 4 bases and 2 bases, with 8 bases remaining between them. The CDR3 consists of 13 residues. CDR3 sequence: CASSPQGNTEAFF. The CDR3 DNA reads TGTGCCAGCAGCCCCCAGGGAAACACTGAAGCTTTCTTT.

The sample holds many counts of this clonotype. Here the CDR3 DNA reads TGTGCCAGCAGTCCCGGGGTCACTACCGGGGAGCTGTTTTTT. Residues: CASSPGVTTGELFF. This chain connects TRBV12-3 or TRBV12-4 to TRBJ2-2, with D possibly matching TRBD2 (5 bases). V was shortened by 5 bases and J by 5 bases, with 12 bases between the two germline ends. The CDR3 length is 14 residues.

This clonotype was recorded at least ten times. CDR3 nucleotides: TGCGCCAGCAGCTTGGTAGGCAATCAGCCCCAGCATTTT. Encoded protein: CASSLVGNQPQHF. The V call is TRBV5-1, the J call TRBJ1-5; D is uncertain. This CDR3 region has 13 residues. Germline loops: CDR1 SGHRS, CDR2 YFSETQ. The germline V and J ends were trimmed by 0 bases and 2 bases, with 3 bases remaining between them.

This clonotype was seen at least ten times. This rearrangement joins TRBV5-1 to TRBJ1-2; D might be TRBD1 (6 bases). Germline CDR1 reads SGHRS; CDR2 reads YFSETQ. The V and J ends lost 2 bases and 1 base respectively, with 15 bases between them. The CDR3 totals 16 residues. The CDR3 sequence: CASSLSTGRINYGYTF. The CDR3 nucleotides are TGCGCCAGCAGCTTATCAACAGGGCGCATTAACTATGGCTACACCTTC.

This clonotype was counted ten times or more. The chain links TRBV13 to TRBJ2-7, with D possibly TRBD1 on 5 matching bases. Deletions cut 5 bases from V and 2 bases from J, with 16 bases between. The V gene's germline CDR1 is PRHDT and CDR2 FYEKMQ (reference sequence). This CDR3 is built from 15 residues. CDR3 residues: CASSHGVGATYEQYF. In DNA, the CDR3 is TGTGCCAGCAGCCATGGAGTAGGGGCTACCTACGAGCAGTACTTC.

The chain employs TRBV6-6 and TRBJ1-4; D is possibly TRBD1 (6 bases). Looked up from germline, CDR1 is MNHNY and CDR2 is SVGAGI (reference sequence). The V gene lost 4 bases and the J gene lost 5 bases, with 11 bases spanning the gap. There are 14 residues in the CDR3. The CDR3 reads CASSLNRVNEKLFF. CDR3 DNA: TGTGCCAGCAGTTTGAACAGGGTCAATGAAAAACTGTTTTTT.

This clonotype appeared many times. The chain combines TRBV6-2 or TRBV6-3 with TRBJ2-3, with 9 nucleotides matching TRBD2. The V gene end was trimmed by 8 bases and the J gene end by 3 bases; junction bases not matched to a gene: 6. Germline CDR1 MNHEY, CDR2 SVGEGT. The CDR3 sequence is 14 residues long. CDR3 protein: CASHEGLATDTQYF. CDR3 coding DNA: TGTGCCAGCCATGAAGGACTAGCGACAGATACGCAGTATTTT.

In this sample, this clonotype turned up many times. The chain has TRBV12-3 or TRBV12-4 and TRBJ2-3; 11 bases align to TRBD2. J was trimmed by 4 bases and V by 6 bases; bases with no gene match: 12. The CDR3 is made up of 17 amino acids. This CDR3 reads CASSHPRNSGGADTQYF. CDR3 DNA: TGTGCCAGCAGCCACCCCCGTAATAGCGGGGGGGCAGATACGCAGTATTTT.

A word on this clonotype: Given a much more abundant clone one base away, this may be a read error. The chain uses TRBV29-1 and TRBJ1-2, with TRBD1 as a possible D gene (5 bases). Per germline, CDR1 SQVTM and CDR2 ANQGSEA. V was clipped by 4 bases and J by 8 bases, with 17 bases between them. The CDR3 consists of 13 residues. The CDR3 protein is CSVGEQGAGGYTF. Here the CDR3 DNA reads TGCAGCGTTGGAGAACAAGGGGCGGGCGGCTACACCTTC.

This clonotype was seen ten or more times. This chain uses TRBV12-3 or TRBV12-4 with TRBJ1-5, with D possibly being TRBD1 (6 bases). V lost 6 bases to trimming and J lost 7 bases, with 16 bases between them. This CDR3 contains 14 residues. CDR3 coding DNA: TGTGCCAGCAGGGAGGACAGTAGTTGGCAGCCCCAGCATTTT. Its translation is CASREDSSWQPQHF.

This clonotype has a count of ten or more. The CDR3 DNA is TGCGCCAGCCTGCCCGAGGGGGGCACTGAAGCTTTCTTT. This codes for CASLPEGGTEAFF. The V and J genes are TRBV5-1 and TRBJ1-1, with TRBD1 as a possible D gene (6 bases). This CDR3 has 13 amino acids. Trimming removed 7 bases from V and 4 bases from J, with 14 bases in between. The germline V gene encodes CDR1 SGHRS and CDR2 YFSETQ. The variable domain in full, completed from reference TRBV5-1 and TRBJ1-1, reads KAGVTQTPRYLIKTRGQQVTLSCSPISGHRSVSWYQQTPGQGLQFLFEYFSETQRNKGNFPGRFSGRQFSNSRSEMNVSTLELGDSALYLCASLPEGGTEAFFGQGTRLTVV.

The table lists this clonotype with a few counts. The chain links TRBV12-3 or TRBV12-4 to TRBJ1-5, with D maybe TRBD1 (6 bases). The CDR3 is 14 amino acids. Trimming stripped 3 bases from V and 6 bases from J, with 12 bases between. CDR3 DNA sequence: TGTGCCAGCAGTTTTGGGTCAGGGGTTCAGCCCCAGCATTTT. It is translated as CASSFGSGVQPQHF.

This clonotype was observed many times. CDR3 nucleotides: TGTGCCAGCAGTGGATCGGTTGGCACCGGGGAGCTGTTTTTT. It codes for CASSGSVGTGELFF. The genes are TRBV12-3 or TRBV12-4 and TRBJ2-2, with D hard to call. With 5 bases removed from V and 4 bases from J, the gap between germline ends came to 11 bases. CDR3 size: 14 residues.

This clonotype was seen many times. The rearrangement joins TRBV7-6 to TRBJ2-1; 9 nucleotides align to TRBD1. The V gene end was trimmed by 5 bases and the J gene end by 6 bases; junction bases not matched to a gene: 5. Per the germline V gene, CDR1 is SGHVS and CDR2 is FNYEAQ. CDR3 length: 14 amino acids. For the CDR3, the DNA is TGTGCCAGCAGCGGGGACAGGGAGGGCAATGAGCAGTTCTTC. As protein: CASSGDREGNEQFF.